These 15 T cell receptor beta chains originate from one sample sequenced in a study of spatial heterogeneity in lung cancer. Time point indicated: sample taken at primary tumor resection. TCRdb re-called the 5' RACE reads through MiXCR, storing one row per CDR3 protein. The sample contains about 92,000 distinct CDR3 sequences, approximately 12% of which appear only once. Sequenced here: PBMCs, sampled at surgery. These receptors were taken from a male donor with early-stage non-small cell lung cancer.

The chain links TRBV7-2 to TRBJ2-3, with 8 positions matching TRBD2. Germline V gene lookup returns CDR1 SGHTA and CDR2 FQGNSA. Germline trimming cut 5 bases from V and 6 bases from J; bases unmatched to any gene: 4. The CDR3 is 13 residues long. The CDR3 DNA sequence: TGTGCCAGCAGCCAGACTAGCGCGGATACGCAGTATTTT. The encoded protein is CASSQTSADTQYF.

This clonotype was seen only a few times. This sequence joins TRBV4-3 and TRBJ2-1; D unclear. V lost 0 bases and J lost 3, with 6 bases in between. CDR1 and CDR2 (germline): LGHNA, YSLEER. CDR3 length equals 14 residues. CDR3 sequence (DNA): TGCGCCAGCAGCCAAGATCTGGGCTACAATGAGCAGTTCTTC. This gives the protein CASSQDLGYNEQFF.

V and J are TRBV7-3 and TRBJ2-6; D unclear. CDR3 length: 15 residues. CDR1 is SGHTA and CDR2 is FQGTGA in the germline V gene. Trimming left V 6 bases short and J 4 bases short, with 13 bases between. CDR3 in amino acids: CASSRKRSGANVLTF. The CDR3 DNA is TGTGCCAGCAGTCGGAAGAGGTCAGGGGCCAACGTCCTGACTTTC. Combining the CDR3 with reference TRBV7-3 and TRBJ2-6 gives the whole variable domain GAGVSQTPSNKVTEKGKYVELRCDPISGHTALYWYRQSLGQGPEFLIYFQGTGAADDSGLPNDRFFAVRPEGSVSTLKIQRTERGDSAVYLCASSRKRSGANVLTFGAGSRLTVL.

This clonotype was seen ten or more times. The chain uses TRBV27 and TRBJ2-2; possible D gene TRBD1, 5 bases. CDR3 length equals 15 residues. Trimming removed 3 bases at V and 1 base at J, with 9 bases between. CDR1 is MNHEY, CDR2 SMNVEV, per germline (reference sequence). The CDR3 DNA sequence: TGTGCCAGCAGTTTTAACACAGGGAACACCGGGGAGCTGTTTTTT. It translates to CASSFNTGNTGELFF.

The table lists this clonotype with many counts. The rearrangement links TRBV5-1 to TRBJ2-3; a weak D match, TRBD2 (6 bases). The V end was cut by 4 bases, the J end by 4 bases, with 13 bases between. The CDR3 length is 14 residues. Germline CDR1 reads SGHRS; CDR2 reads YFSETQ. CDR3: CASSPGVGADTQYF. The CDR3, as DNA: TGCGCCAGCAGCCCGGGAGTGGGGGCAGATACGCAGTATTTT.

The sample holds many counts of this clonotype. This chain joins TRBV2 and TRBJ1-2; 8 bases match TRBD1. This CDR3 spans 14 amino acids. Germline lookup yields CDR1 SNHLY and CDR2 FYNNEI. Germline trimming cut 2 bases from V and 4 bases from J; bases unmatched to any gene: 3. CDR3: CASSEQGATYGYTF. The CDR3, as DNA: TGTGCCAGCAGTGAACAGGGGGCGACCTATGGCTACACCTTC.

The rearrangement uses TRBV7-8 and TRBJ2-5, with 9 bases fitting TRBD2. V lost 6 bases, J lost 2 bases, and 7 bases stayed unmatched. Germline CDR1 SGHVS, CDR2 FQNEAQ. The CDR3 is made up of 15 amino acids. The CDR3 coding sequence is TGTGCCAGCAGTTACCGGCTAGCGGGGCAAGAGACCCAGTACTTC. This codes for CASSYRLAGQETQYF.

The chain joins TRBV3-2 to TRBJ1-3; the table names TRBD1, a call not compared with the DNA. TRBV3-2 is listed as a pseudogene. There are 17 residues in the CDR3. The CDR3, as DNA: TGTGCCAGCAGCCATTTCCGGGACAGTGGCTCTGGAAACACCATATATTTT. Translation gives CASSHFRDSGSGNTIYF.

The CDR3 reads CASSHGRRGGADTQYF. The CDR3 bases are TGCGCCAGCAGCCATGGACGGCGGGGGGGCGCAGATACGCAGTATTTT. This chain links TRBV4-1 with TRBJ2-3; TRBD2 agrees at 9 bases. CDR1 is MGHRA, CDR2 YSYEKL, per germline. The CDR3 has 16 amino acids. Unmatched junction bases numbered 8, after V lost 3 bases and J lost 4 bases.

The V call is TRBV7-9, the J call TRBJ2-7; 9 bases line up with TRBD1. CDR1 and CDR2 (germline): SEHNR, FQNEAQ (reference sequence). This CDR3 region has 15 residues. V shed 1 base, J shed 2 bases, and the junction held 3 bases outside the gene matches. CDR3 sequence (DNA): TGTGCCAGCAGCTTAGGGACAGGGGTCCCCTACGAGCAGTACTTC. Protein sequence: CASSLGTGVPYEQYF.

This clonotype has ten or more counts. This chain joins TRBV30 and TRBJ2-7; 15 nucleotides match TRBD2. The length of the CDR3 is 18 residues. Trimming cost V 4 bases and J 2 bases; bases outside gene matches: 12. Germline CDR1 and CDR2: GTSNPN and SVGIG (reference sequence). CDR3 sequence: CAWKGSGLAGGTPYEQYF. Here the CDR3 DNA reads TGTGCCTGGAAAGGATCCGGACTAGCGGGAGGGACCCCCTACGAGCAGTACTTC.

This clonotype was recorded many times. The rearrangement uses TRBV6-5 and TRBJ2-7; perhaps TRBD1 as D (5 bases). The V and J ends lost 5 bases and 7 bases respectively, with 12 bases between them. The CDR3 extends over 12 amino acids. Germline values: CDR1 MNHEY, CDR2 SVGAGI. The CDR3 loop reads CASSQGSGEQYF. The CDR3 DNA reads TGTGCCAGCAGTCAGGGATCTGGTGAGCAGTACTTC.

The rearrangement joins TRBV20-1 to TRBJ2-7; tentative D call: TRBD1 (5 bases). The CDR3 extends over 14 amino acids. CDR1 is DFQATT, CDR2 SNEGSKA, per germline (reference sequence). Trimming removed 0 bases at V and 6 bases at J, with 15 bases between. The CDR3 protein is CSARDWQGIGEQYF. CDR3 DNA sequence: TGCAGTGCTAGAGATTGGCAGGGCATCGGCGAGCAGTACTTC.

Only a few counts were recorded for this clonotype. The chain couples TRBV10-3 to TRBJ1-3; D is unclear. Germline V gene sequence: CDR1 ENHRY, CDR2 SYGVKD. CDR3 length: 14 residues. V dropped 2 bases and J dropped 0 bases, with 5 bases sitting between them. Here the CDR3 reads CAISEISSGNTIYF. In DNA form, the CDR3 reads TGTGCCATCAGTGAGATCAGCTCTGGAAACACCATATATTTT.

This clonotype has a handful of counts. DNA of the CDR3: TGTGCCAGCAGCTCAAGTGCGGGGCTGAACACTGAAGCTTTCTTT. It is translated as CASSSSAGLNTEAFF. The chain combines TRBV9 with TRBJ1-1, with D tentatively TRBD1 (5 bases). This CDR3 region has 15 residues. Germline CDR1 and CDR2: SGDLS and YYNGEE. V was pared by 4 bases and J by 0 bases, with 13 bases between.